This TCR beta chain was identified in a study of Ad26.COV2.S vaccination and SARS-CoV-2 variants. As for treatment: approximately 18 received Ad26.COV2.S at low or high dose, single or two shots; 5 received placebo; per-sample allocation not given. Sampling occurred on day 63 after the first vaccine or placebo injection. There are a few counts of this clone. Its antigen remains unidentified. This CDR3 is built from 17 residues. The germline V and J ends were trimmed by 5 bases and 2 bases, with 22 bases remaining between them. Germline lookup yields CDR1 SEHNR and CDR2 FQNEAQ (reference sequence). Using immunoSEQ multiplex PCR, the repertoire was profiled, and TCRdb retains in-frame clones only, with some absent. The table records hundreds of thousands of clones, around 89% of them present only once. Study-wide findings and caveats: Participants given vaccine showed non-spike TCR breadth similar to that of placebo recipients.

The chain carries TRBV7-9 and TRBJ2-7, with D perhaps TRBD1 (6 bases). This TCR came from a person between 18 and 60 years old who received the Ad26.COV2.S COVID-19 vaccine or a placebo. The material sequenced was peripheral blood, taken in a trial of Ad26.COV2.S vaccine versus placebo. The CDR3: CASSPLEAGASPYEQYF. In DNA, the CDR3 is TGTGCCAGCAGCCCTTTAGAGGCAGGGGCTTCACCCTACGAGCAGTACTTC.